This TCR beta chain was recorded in a study of T cells in Graves' hyperthyroidism and ophthalmopathy. Study information: Pretreatment peripheral blood was obtained at initial diagnosis. Points from the study as a whole: Blood held most thyroid clonotypes expanded above 0.001 frequency.

RNA transcripts served as the template for amplifying TCR beta CDR3 regions. Using the HTBI primer set, a first-round RT-PCR was run on the TCR CDR3. TCRdb used MiXCR to reprocess the multiplex PCR reads, holding one entry per CDR3 protein. In the table there are roughly 560,000 distinct CDR3 sequences, roughly 14% of which are singletons. This clonotype was detected many times. Antigen unknown. Germline V gene lookup returns CDR1 SQVTM and CDR2 ANQGSEA. Trimming took 6 bases from V and 0 from J, leaving 9 bases between them. The CDR3 loop spans 13 amino acids. Any patient presenting with uncontrolled infection, other autoimmune disease, pregnancy or lactation was left out. Extraction of PBMCs used more than 8.5 ml of fresh peripheral blood.

The TCR was taken from a woman in her 40s with Graves' ophthalmopathy. The sample consisted of blood. V and J are TRBV29-1 and TRBJ1-3, with TRBD1 as a possible D gene (5 bases). The CDR3 DNA reads TGCAGCGTGGGACTGTCCTCTGGAAACACCATATATTTT. Translating gives CSVGLSSGNTIYF.